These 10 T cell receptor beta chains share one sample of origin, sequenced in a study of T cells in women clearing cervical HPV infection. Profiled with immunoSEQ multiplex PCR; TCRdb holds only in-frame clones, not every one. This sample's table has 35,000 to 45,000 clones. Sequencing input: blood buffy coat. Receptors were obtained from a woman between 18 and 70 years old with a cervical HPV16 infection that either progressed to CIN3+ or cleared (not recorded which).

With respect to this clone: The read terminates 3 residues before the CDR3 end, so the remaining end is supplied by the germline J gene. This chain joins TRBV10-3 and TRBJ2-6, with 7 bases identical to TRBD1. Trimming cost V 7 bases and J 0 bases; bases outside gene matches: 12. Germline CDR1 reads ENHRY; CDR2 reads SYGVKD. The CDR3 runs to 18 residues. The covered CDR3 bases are TGTGCCATCACCAAAGAGGACAGGTCGAGCTCTGGGGCCAACGTC. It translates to CAITKEDRSSSGANV. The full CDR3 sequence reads CAITKEDRSSSGANVLTF.

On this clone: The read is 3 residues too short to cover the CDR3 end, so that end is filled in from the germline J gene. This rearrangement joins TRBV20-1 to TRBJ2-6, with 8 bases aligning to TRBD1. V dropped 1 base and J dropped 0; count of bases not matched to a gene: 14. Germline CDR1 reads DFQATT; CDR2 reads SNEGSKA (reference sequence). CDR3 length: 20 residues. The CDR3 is CSARAIDAGTGLSGANVLTF. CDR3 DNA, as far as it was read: TGCAGTGCTAGAGCTATCGACGCCGGGACAGGCCTCTCTGGGGCCAACGTC.

CDR3: CASSSTDRALYGYTF. CDR3 DNA (partial): TGTGCCAGCAGCTCGACGGACAGGGCACTTTATGGC. The chain joins TRBV11-2 to TRBJ1-2; 8 bases line up with TRBD1. The read ends 3 residues shy of where the CDR3 ends; the end is completed using the germline J gene. The CDR3 is 15 residues long. The V segment lost 4 bases and the J segment 5 bases; nucleotides outside the gene matches: 9. Germline V gene data show CDR1 as SGHAT and CDR2 as FQNNGV.

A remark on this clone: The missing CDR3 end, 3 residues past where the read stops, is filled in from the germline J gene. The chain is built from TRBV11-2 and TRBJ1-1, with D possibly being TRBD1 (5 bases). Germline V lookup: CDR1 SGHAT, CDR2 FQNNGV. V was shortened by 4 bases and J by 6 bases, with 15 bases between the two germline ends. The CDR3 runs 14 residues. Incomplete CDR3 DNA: TGTGCCAGCAGCTCAATGAGGGGTTTCGCTGAA. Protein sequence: CASSSMRGFAE. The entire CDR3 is CASSSMRGFAEAFF.

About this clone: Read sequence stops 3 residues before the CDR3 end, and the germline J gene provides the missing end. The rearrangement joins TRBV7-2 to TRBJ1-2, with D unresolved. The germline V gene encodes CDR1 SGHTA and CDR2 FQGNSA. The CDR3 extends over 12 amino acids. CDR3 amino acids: CASSLGWLDYTF. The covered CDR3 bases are TGTGCCAGCAGCTTAGGCTGGCTCGAC.

The part of the CDR3 DNA that was read is TGTGCCAGCAGCTTAATCTCCTTTGTC. It encodes CASSLISFV. The complete CDR3 reads CASSLISFVYTF. The chain carries TRBV7-8 and TRBJ1-2; D is uncertain. The read terminates 3 residues before the CDR3 end, so the remaining end is supplied by the germline J gene. Germline CDR1 is SGHVS and CDR2 is FQNEAQ. The CDR3 sequence is 12 residues long.

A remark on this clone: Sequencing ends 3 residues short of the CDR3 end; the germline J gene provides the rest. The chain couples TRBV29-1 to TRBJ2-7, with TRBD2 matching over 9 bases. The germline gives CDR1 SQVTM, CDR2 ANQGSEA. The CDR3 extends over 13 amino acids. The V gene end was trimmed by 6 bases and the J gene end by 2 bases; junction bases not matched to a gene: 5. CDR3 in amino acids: CSVRTSETYEQYF. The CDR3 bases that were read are TGCAGCGTCAGGACTAGCGAGACCTACGAG.

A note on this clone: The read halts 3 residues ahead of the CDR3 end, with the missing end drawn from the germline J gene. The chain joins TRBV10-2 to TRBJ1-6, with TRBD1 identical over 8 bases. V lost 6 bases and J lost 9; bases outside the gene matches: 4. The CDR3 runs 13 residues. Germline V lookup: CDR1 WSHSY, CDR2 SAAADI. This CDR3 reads CASSDRGGSPLHF. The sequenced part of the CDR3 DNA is TGCGCCAGCAGCGACAGGGGTGGTTCACCC.

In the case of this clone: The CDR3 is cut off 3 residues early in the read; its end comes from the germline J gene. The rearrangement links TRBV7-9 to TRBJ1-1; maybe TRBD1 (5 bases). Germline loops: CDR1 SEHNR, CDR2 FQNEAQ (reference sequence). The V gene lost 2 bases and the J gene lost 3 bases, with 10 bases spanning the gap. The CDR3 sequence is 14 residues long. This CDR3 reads CASSLNDRYTEAFF. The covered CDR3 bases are TGTGCCAGCAGCTTAAACGACAGATACACTGAA.

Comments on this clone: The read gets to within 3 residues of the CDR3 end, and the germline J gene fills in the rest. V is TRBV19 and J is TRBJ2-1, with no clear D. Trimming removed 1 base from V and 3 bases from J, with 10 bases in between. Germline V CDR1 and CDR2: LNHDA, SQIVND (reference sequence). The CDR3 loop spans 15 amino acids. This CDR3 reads CASSIVKSSYNEQFF. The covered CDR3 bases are TGTGCCAGTAGTATAGTTAAATCTAGCTACAATGAG.